Below, one T cell receptor (beta chain) is given with its context. What it binds is unknown. 60 Vbeta and 13 Jbeta primers were used in PCR. Clones were sequenced by immunoSEQ multiplex PCR, and TCRdb holds only the in-frame ones, with some missing. The data contain some 120,000 clones, approximately 80% of them seen just once; the ten biggest clones take up approximately 10%. The data were obtained in a study of cytomegalovirus exposure and HLA in healthy donors. Healthy individuals who donated bone marrow served as the donors. Overall study results and limits: Most TCR sequences were rare, but some public TCRs occurred in many donors.

Germline values: CDR1 GTSNPN, CDR2 SVGIG (reference sequence). The V segment lost 5 bases and the J segment 8 bases; nucleotides outside the gene matches: 8. This CDR3 region has 14 residues. This TCR derives from a male donor in good health and CMV-seropositive. Sequencing input: PBMCs. The chain combines TRBV30 with TRBJ2-1; 11 positions agree with TRBD2. For the CDR3, the DNA is TGTGCCTGGTCCGGGACTAGCGGACATGATGAGCAGTTCTTC. It specifies CAWSGTSGHDEQFF.